The 14 T cell receptor beta chains listed next were all sequenced from one sample in a study of blood T cells in healthy people across ages (dated by TCRdb to the mid-2010s). Library method: 5' RACE. TCRdb lists the instrument as Illumina HiSeq 2500. The second PCR ran for roughly 6 to 11 cycles and used a J-beta primer mix along with a sample-barcoded 5' primer. TCRdb cleaned the public reads at Q25 with fastp, built clones with MiXCR and kept in-frame beta chains. Identical CDR3 protein sequences are pooled into one entry, listed with their most common genes and DNA. The sample includes approximately 810,000 distinct CDR3 sequences, with around 28% observed a single time. The ten top clones hold roughly 17% of the sample. Material for sequencing was blood. These receptors all stem from a woman over 75 in good health.

This clonotype was detected many times. The rearrangement uses TRBV5-1 and TRBJ2-3, with TRBD2 as a possible D gene (5 bases). The CDR3 sequence is 15 residues long. Germline CDR1 and CDR2: SGHRS and YFSETQ. The V and J ends lost 5 bases and 2 bases respectively, with 15 bases between them. CDR3 protein: CASRPRPGDTDTQYF. The DNA for the CDR3 is TGCGCCAGCAGGCCCCGGCCCGGGGACACAGATACGCAGTATTTT.

To note about this clonotype: A much larger clonotype is one base distant, so this may be a read error. The chain recombines TRBV3-1 with TRBJ2-1; D possibly corresponds to TRBD1 (5 bases). Gene TRBJ2-7 matches the end of the DNA better, so the J call may be wrong. The germline gives CDR1 LGHDT, CDR2 YNNKEL (reference sequence). The CDR3 totals 15 residues. The CDR3 loop reads CASSQGSQVYNEQYF. CDR3 in DNA: TGTGCCAGCAGCCAAGGCTCACAGGTCTACAATGAGCAGTACTTC.

This chain joins TRBV27 and TRBJ1-4; D remains unclear. With 3 bases removed from V and 8 bases from J, the gap between germline ends came to 16 bases. Germline loops: CDR1 MNHEY, CDR2 SMNVEV (reference sequence). The CDR3 runs to 15 residues. This CDR3 is CASSFFGEKEEKLFF. In DNA form, the CDR3 reads TGTGCCAGCAGTTTTTTCGGGGAGAAAGAGGAAAAACTGTTTTTT.

The chain combines TRBV6-5 with TRBJ2-2, with 7 positions matching TRBD1. CDR1 is MNHEY and CDR2 is SVGAGI in the germline V gene. The V and J ends lost 5 bases and 7 bases, in that order; junction bases with no gene match: 7. The CDR3 spans 14 residues. CDR3 protein: CASSPVGGIGELFF. The CDR3 DNA follows: TGTGCCAGCAGTCCCGTAGGGGGCATCGGGGAGCTGTTTTTT.

Of note for this clonotype: This may be a read error, as it is one base from a much larger clone. The chain links TRBV20-1 to TRBJ1-6; no firm D call. The CDR3 covers 15 residues. Germline CDR1 is DFQATT and CDR2 is SNEGSKA (reference sequence). CDR3 amino acids: CSARERTDPNLPLHF. CDR3 nucleotide sequence: TGCAGTGCTAGAGAGAGGACGGACCCTAATTTACCCCTCCACTTT.

This chain uses TRBV7-2 with TRBJ1-2, with D uncertain. The CDR3 length is 12 residues. V lost 5 bases and J 10 bases, leaving 14 bases between the germline ends. The germline CDR1 and CDR2 sequences are SGHTA and FQGNSA. The CDR3 sequence: CASSPPIESYTF. Written as DNA, the CDR3 is TGTGCCAGCAGCCCACCCATCGAATCCTACACCTTC.

This clonotype was found a few times. This chain links TRBV27 with TRBJ2-4, with a weak D call TRBD2 (5 bases). In germline, CDR1 is MNHEY, CDR2 SMNVEV (reference sequence). Trimming stripped 3 bases from V and 8 bases from J, with 14 bases between. The CDR3 runs 14 residues. In nucleotides, the CDR3 is TGTGCCAGCAGTTTTACGGCGGGCGCTGACATTCAGTACTTC. This codes for CASSFTAGADIQYF.

The rearrangement uses TRBV5-6 and TRBJ2-7; D call uncertain. Trimming took 1 base from V and 5 from J, leaving 10 bases between them. The CDR3 extends over 13 amino acids. Germline CDR1 SGHDT, CDR2 YYEEEE. The CDR3 loop reads CASSLTVNDEQYF. The CDR3 DNA follows: TGTGCCAGCAGCTTGACAGTCAACGACGAGCAGTACTTC.

This clonotype appeared many times. The chain joins TRBV12-3 or TRBV12-4 to TRBJ2-5; 14 bases map to TRBD2. V was pared by 3 bases and J by 6 bases, with 12 bases of the junction left unmatched. The CDR3 sequence is 18 residues long. CDR3 sequence reads: CASSLFGLAGGPQQTQYF. The CDR3 nucleotides are TGTGCCAGCAGTTTGTTCGGACTAGCGGGGGGTCCCCAGCAGACCCAGTACTTC.

At least ten counts were recorded for this clonotype. The chain carries TRBV10-3 and TRBJ2-3; 10 bases align to TRBD1. Losses at the gene ends were 0 bases for V and 3 bases for J; bases not matched to a gene: 6. The CDR3 is made up of 17 amino acids. Germline CDR1 and CDR2: ENHRY and SYGVKD. The CDR3 DNA reads as TGTGCCATCAGTGAGTCAGTGGGACAGGGGTTGACAGATACGCAGTATTTT. The encoded protein is CAISESVGQGLTDTQYF.

This clonotype occurred a few times. This may come from a read error, since a much larger clone is one base off. The chain recombines TRBV12-3 or TRBV12-4 with TRBJ2-7, with no clear D. The CDR3 totals 11 residues. V gave up 4 bases and J gave up 7 bases, with 8 bases separating them. The CDR3 region has the DNA TGTGCCAGCAGTTATGGGAATGAGCAGTACTTC. Protein sequence: CASSYGNEQYF.

In its sample, this clonotype was seen a few times. This rearrangement joins TRBV28 to TRBJ2-1, with TRBD2 as a possible D gene (5 bases). V was cut by 8 bases and J by 7 bases, with 9 bases left in between. CDR1 and CDR2 (germline): MDHEN, SYDVKM. CDR3 length: 11 residues. CDR3: CASVAMNEQFF. CDR3 sequence (DNA): TGTGCCAGCGTAGCGATGAATGAGCAGTTCTTC.

This clonotype was detected ten times or more. The chain joins TRBV7-9 to TRBJ2-7; 9 positions match TRBD1. V lost 5 bases and J lost 9; bases outside the gene matches: 11. The CDR3 consists of 14 residues. CDR1 SEHNR and CDR2 FQNEAQ come from the germline V gene (reference sequence). CDR3 in amino acids: CASSRTGAEYGQYF. DNA for the CDR3: TGTGCCAGCAGCCGGACAGGGGCGGAATATGGGCAGTACTTC.

A word on this clonotype: Its ends do not fully match the called genes, so a read error is possible. The chain joins TRBV6-5 to TRBJ1-2; unclear D gene. Germline loops: CDR1 MNHEY, CDR2 SVGAGI. The CDR3 spans 15 residues. The DNA of the CDR3 is TGTGCCAGCAGTTACAGACTAGGGATTAGCTATAGCTACACCTTC. It translates to CASSYRLGISYSYTF.